This T cell receptor (beta chain) is drawn from a study of CD8+ T cells in alopecia areata. Extracted RNA was reverse transcribed, and the resulting cDNA served as sequencing template. The table came from immunoSEQ multiplex PCR; TCRdb's copy has only in-frame clones and leaves some out. The sample contains around 190,000 clones, 45% to 70% of which appear only once. Germline trimming cut 5 bases from V and 6 bases from J; bases unmatched to any gene: 1. Looked up from germline, CDR1 is MNHEY and CDR2 is SMNVEV (reference sequence). This CDR3 spans 12 amino acids. General observations from the study: Against the mouse data, patients shared TCRs less clearly, possibly for HLA reasons. Relative to normal scalp, lesional scalp, especially alopecia totalis/universalis, showed higher clonality.

Concerning this clone: Its antigen remains unidentified.

PBMCs provided sorted CD4+ and CD8+ T cells. Sequencing was done on a sample of CD8+ T cells sorted from blood. This chain joins TRBV27 and TRBJ2-3; 8 bases match TRBD1. The sequence was obtained from a human donor in good health. CDR3 in amino acids: CASSDRGDTQYF. The CDR3 nucleotides read TGTGCCAGCAGTGACAGGGGTGATACGCAGTATTTT.